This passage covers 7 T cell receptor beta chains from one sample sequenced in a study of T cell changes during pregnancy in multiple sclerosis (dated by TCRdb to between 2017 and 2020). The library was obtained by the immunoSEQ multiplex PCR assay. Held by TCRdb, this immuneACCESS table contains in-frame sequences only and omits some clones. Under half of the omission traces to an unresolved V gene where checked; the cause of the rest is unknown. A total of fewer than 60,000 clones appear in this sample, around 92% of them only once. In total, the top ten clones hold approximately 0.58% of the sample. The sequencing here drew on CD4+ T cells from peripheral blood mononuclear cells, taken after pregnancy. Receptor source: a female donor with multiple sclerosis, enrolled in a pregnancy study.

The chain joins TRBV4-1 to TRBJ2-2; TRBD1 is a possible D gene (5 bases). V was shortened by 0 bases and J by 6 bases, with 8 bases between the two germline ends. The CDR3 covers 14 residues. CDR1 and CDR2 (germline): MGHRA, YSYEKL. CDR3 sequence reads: CASSQDQGAGELFF. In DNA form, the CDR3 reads TGCGCCAGCAGCCAAGATCAGGGTGCCGGGGAGCTGTTTTTT.

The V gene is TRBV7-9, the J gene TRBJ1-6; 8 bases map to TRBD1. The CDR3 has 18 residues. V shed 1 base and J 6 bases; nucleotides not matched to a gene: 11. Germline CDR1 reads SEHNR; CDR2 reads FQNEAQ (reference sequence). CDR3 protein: CASSLVRATGVSNSPLHF. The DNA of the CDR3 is TGTGCCAGCAGCTTAGTCAGAGCGACAGGGGTGTCTAATTCACCCCTCCACTTT.

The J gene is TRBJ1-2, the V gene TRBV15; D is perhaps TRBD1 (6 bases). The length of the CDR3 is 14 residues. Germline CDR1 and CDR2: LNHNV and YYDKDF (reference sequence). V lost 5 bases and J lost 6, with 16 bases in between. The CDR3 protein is CATSEGGSLNGYTF. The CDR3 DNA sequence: TGTGCCACCAGCGAGGGGGGGTCTTTAAATGGCTACACCTTC.

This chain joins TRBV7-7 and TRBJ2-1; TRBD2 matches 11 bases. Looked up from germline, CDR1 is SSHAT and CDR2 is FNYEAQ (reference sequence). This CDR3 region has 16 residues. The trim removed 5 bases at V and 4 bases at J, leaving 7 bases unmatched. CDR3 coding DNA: TGTGCCAGCAGCCCATTAGCGGGGGGGACTTACAATGAGCAGTTCTTC. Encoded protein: CASSPLAGGTYNEQFF. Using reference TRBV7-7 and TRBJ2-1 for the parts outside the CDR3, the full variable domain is GAGVSQSPRYKVTKRGQDVTLRCDPISSHATLYWYQQALGQGPEFLTYFNYEAQPDKSGLPSDRFSAERPEGSISTLTIQRTEQRDSAMYRCASSPLAGGTYNEQFFGPGTRLTVL.

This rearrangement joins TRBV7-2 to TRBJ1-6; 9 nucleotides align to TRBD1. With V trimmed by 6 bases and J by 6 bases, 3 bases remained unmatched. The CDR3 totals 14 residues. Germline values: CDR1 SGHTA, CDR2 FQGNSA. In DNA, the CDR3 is TGTGCCAGCAGGTGGACAGGGGCTAATTCACCCCTCCACTTT. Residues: CASRWTGANSPLHF. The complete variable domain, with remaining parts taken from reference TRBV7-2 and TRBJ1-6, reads GAGVSQSPSNKVTEKGKDVELRCDPISGHTALYWYRQSLGQGLEFLIYFQGNSAPDKSGLPSDRFSAERTGGSVSTLTIQRTQQEDSAVYLCASRWTGANSPLHFGNGTRLTVT.

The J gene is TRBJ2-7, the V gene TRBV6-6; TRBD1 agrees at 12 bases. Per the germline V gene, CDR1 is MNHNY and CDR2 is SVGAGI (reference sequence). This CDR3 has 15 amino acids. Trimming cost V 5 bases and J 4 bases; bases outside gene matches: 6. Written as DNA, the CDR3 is TGTGCCAGCAGTCCTGGGACAGGGGGCAGGTACGAGCAGTACTTC. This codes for CASSPGTGGRYEQYF.

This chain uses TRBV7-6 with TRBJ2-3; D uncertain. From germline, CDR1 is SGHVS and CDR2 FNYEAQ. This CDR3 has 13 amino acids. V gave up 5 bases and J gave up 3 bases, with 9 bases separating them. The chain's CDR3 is CASSPGLTDTQYF. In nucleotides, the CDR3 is TGTGCCAGCAGCCCTGGCTTGACAGATACGCAGTATTTT.